This T cell receptor (beta chain) was captured by sequencing in a study of long-term antiretroviral therapy in people with HIV. Study results and caveats: Records did not include ART adherence, viral resistance or therapy changes. Controls exceeded HIV repertoires in CDR3 length range.

CDR3 length equals 13 residues. The germline gives CDR1 MGHRA, CDR2 YSYEKL. Trimming shortened V by 0 bases and J by 12 bases, and 9 bases separated the two germline ends. The run of the v3.0 immunoSEQ assay was at survey level. Generated by immunoSEQ multiplex PCR, the TCRdb table keeps only in-frame clones and is missing some. Of some 14,000 clones listed, roughly four fifths are singletons. In regard to this clone: The antigen is unknown.

V is TRBV4-1 and J is TRBJ2-6; no definite D call. This sequence was found in a man in his forties with HIV. The material sequenced was unsorted PBMCs, taken just before starting antiretroviral therapy. CDR3 loop: CASSQESVGVLTF. In DNA, the CDR3 is TGCGCCAGCAGCCAAGAGTCAGTAGGCGTCCTGACTTTC.